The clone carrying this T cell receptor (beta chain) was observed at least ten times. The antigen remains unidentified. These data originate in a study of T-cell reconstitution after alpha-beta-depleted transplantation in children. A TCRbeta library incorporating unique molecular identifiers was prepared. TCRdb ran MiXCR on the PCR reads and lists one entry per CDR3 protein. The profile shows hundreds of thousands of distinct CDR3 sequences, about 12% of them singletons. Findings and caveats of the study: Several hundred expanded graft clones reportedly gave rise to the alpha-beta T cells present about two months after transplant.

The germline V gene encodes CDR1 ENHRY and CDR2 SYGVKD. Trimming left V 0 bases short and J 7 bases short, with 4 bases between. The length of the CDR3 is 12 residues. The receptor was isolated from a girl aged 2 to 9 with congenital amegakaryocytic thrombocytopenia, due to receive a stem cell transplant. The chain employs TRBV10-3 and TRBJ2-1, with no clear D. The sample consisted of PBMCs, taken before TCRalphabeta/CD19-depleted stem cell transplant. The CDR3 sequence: CAISESGNEQFF. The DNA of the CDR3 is TGTGCCATCAGTGAGTCGGGAAATGAGCAGTTCTTC.